The 25 T cell receptor beta chains given below trace back to one sample, sequenced in a study of glioma-infiltrating T cells. The iRepertoire nested amplicon-rescue multiplex PCR amplified TCR alpha and beta CDR3s from RNA. Each CDR3 protein is one row after TCRdb ran MiXCR on the multiplex PCR reads. The sample lists roughly 350,000 distinct CDR3 sequences; roughly two fifths were seen once. The sample taken for sequencing was glioma tissue, nonneoplastic brain tissue, or PBMCs (not recorded which). These TCRs come from a human donor with low-grade glioma or glioblastoma, undergoing nonglioma brain surgery, or in good health (not recorded which).

This clonotype has just a few counts. V is TRBV28 and J is TRBJ2-3; D call uncertain. V lost 1 base, J lost 1 base, and 6 bases lay in between. Germline values: CDR1 MDHEN, CDR2 SYDVKM. This CDR3 comprises 14 residues. The CDR3 DNA is TGTGCCAGCAGTTTATCCCATGGCACAGATACGCAGTATTTT. This translates into CASSLSHGTDTQYF.

This clonotype was seen only a few times. The J gene is TRBJ2-4, the V gene TRBV10-3; TRBD1 might be the D (6 bases). CDR1 is ENHRY, CDR2 SYGVKD, per germline. This CDR3 is built from 15 residues. The germline V and J ends were trimmed by 2 bases and 5 bases, with 13 bases remaining between them. For the CDR3, the DNA is TGTGCCATCAGTGAGGGTGGGGGCTGGGAAAACATTCAGTACTTC. Translated, it gives CAISEGGGWENIQYF.

Remarks on this clonotype: This may arise from a read error, as a much more abundant clone is one base away. This chain connects TRBV27 to TRBJ1-1; D call uncertain. The germline V gene has CDR1 MNHEY and CDR2 SMNVEV (reference sequence). V was pared by 4 bases and J by 10 bases, with 16 bases between. The CDR3 loop spans 13 amino acids. The CDR3 is CASSSRGRNGAFF. The CDR3 nucleotides read TGTGCCAGCAGTTCTCGTGGTAGGAACGGAGCTTTCTTT.

This clonotype was picked up a small number of times. This sequence joins TRBV27 and TRBJ2-3; D remains unclear. Trimming left V 6 bases short and J 0 bases short, with 13 bases between. The V gene's germline CDR1 is MNHEY and CDR2 SMNVEV (reference sequence). This CDR3 region has 15 residues. The CDR3, as DNA: TGTGCCAGCAGCCATTGGGAACAAAGCACAGATACGCAGTATTTT. Translating it yields CASSHWEQSTDTQYF.

This clonotype was found many times. The chain combines TRBV27 with TRBJ2-3, with unresolved D. From germline, CDR1 is MNHEY and CDR2 SMNVEV (reference sequence). Between the trimmed V and J ends, which lost 5 bases and 4 bases, there was a span of 16 bases. This CDR3 has 15 amino acids. The CDR3 DNA is TGTGCCAGCAGTCACGAGGCCCCCGGAGCAGATACGCAGTATTTT. It encodes CASSHEAPGADTQYF.

The V gene is TRBV12-3 or TRBV12-4, the J gene TRBJ1-1; 8 nucleotides agree with TRBD1. Trimming removed 6 bases from V and 0 bases from J; junction bases left unmatched: 6. There are 15 residues in the CDR3. The CDR3 nucleotides are TGTGCCAGCAGGGGGGGGACAGGAGTGAACACTGAAGCTTTCTTT. Translating it yields CASRGGTGVNTEAFF.

The rearrangement links TRBV25-1 to TRBJ2-7; 8 bases fit TRBD2. This CDR3 is built from 17 residues. Germline assignment: CDR1 MGHDK and CDR2 SYGVNS. Trimming removed 8 bases from V and 4 bases from J; junction bases left unmatched: 19. CDR3 nucleotides: TGTGCCAGCGCCCAAATGCAAGCGGGAGCACTCGTGTACGAGCAGTACTTC. This encodes CASAQMQAGALVYEQYF.

The chain recombines TRBV3-1 with TRBJ2-1, with 7 bases lining up with TRBD2. The germline gives CDR1 LGHDT, CDR2 YNNKEL (reference sequence). This CDR3 comprises 15 residues. The V gene end was trimmed by 5 bases and the J gene end by 7 bases; junction bases not matched to a gene: 11. The CDR3 DNA reads TGTGCCAGCAGCGCCCCGGGACTACACGGGAATGAGCAGTTCTTC. Translated: CASSAPGLHGNEQFF.

This clonotype was detected only a few times. V and J are TRBV28 and TRBJ1-5; D might be TRBD1 (5 bases). Germline V lookup: CDR1 MDHEN, CDR2 SYDVKM. This CDR3 contains 15 residues. The ends were cut back, 5 bases at V and 2 bases at J, with 13 bases in the middle. CDR3 protein: CASSPGTDGNQPQHF. CDR3 coding DNA: TGTGCCAGCAGTCCGGGGACCGATGGCAATCAGCCCCAGCATTTT.

There are many counts of this clonotype. This chain joins TRBV6-1 and TRBJ1-5; possibly TRBD1 for D (6 bases). Per germline, CDR1 MNHNS and CDR2 SASEGT. This CDR3 comprises 16 residues. The germline V and J ends were trimmed by 6 bases and 0 bases, with 15 bases remaining between them. CDR3 amino acids: CASSLLSGDSNQPQHF. Here the CDR3 DNA reads TGTGCCAGCAGCTTGTTATCAGGGGATAGCAATCAGCCCCAGCATTTT.

This clonotype came up many times. This sequence joins TRBV6-1 and TRBJ2-7; D ambiguous. The CDR3 totals 17 residues. Trimming left V 6 bases short and J 0 bases short, with 21 bases between. CDR1 is MNHNS, CDR2 SASEGT, per germline. CDR3 amino acids: CASRVRRAALDSYEQYF. CDR3 coding DNA: TGTGCCAGCAGGGTGAGAAGGGCTGCCTTAGACTCCTACGAGCAGTACTTC.

The rearrangement uses TRBV6-1 and TRBJ2-2; possible D gene TRBD1, 6 bases. The CDR3 runs to 14 residues. CDR1 and CDR2 (germline): MNHNS, SASEGT. V was clipped by 10 bases and J by 4 bases, with 16 bases between them. The CDR3 nucleotides read TGTGCCATCAGGACCGGGACACGCACCGGGGAGCTGTTTTTT. Its translation: CAIRTGTRTGELFF.

The chain is built from TRBV10-2 and TRBJ1-1, with 7 bases that match TRBD1. The CDR3 sequence is 13 residues long. Germline loops: CDR1 WSHSY, CDR2 SAAADI. V was clipped by 7 bases and J by 5 bases; unmatched bases: 7. The CDR3 sequence: CASTATGRTEAFF. The CDR3 region has the DNA TGCGCCAGCACTGCGACAGGGCGAACTGAAGCTTTCTTT.

This chain links TRBV24-1 with TRBJ2-3, with a possible D match to TRBD2 (6 bases). Germline V gene sequence: CDR1 KGHDR, CDR2 SFDVKD. V lost 3 bases and J 0 bases, leaving 15 bases between the germline ends. The CDR3 spans 17 residues. The CDR3 nucleotides are TGTGCCACCAGTGATCCGGGGCGGGAAGGGAGCACAGATACGCAGTATTTT. Its translation is CATSDPGREGSTDTQYF.

V and J are TRBV2 and TRBJ1-2; no reliable D call. The CDR3 covers 12 residues. Between the trimmed V and J ends, which lost 7 bases and 1 base, there was a span of 7 bases. Per germline, CDR1 SNHLY and CDR2 FYNNEI. The CDR3 loop reads CASMRSNYGYTF. Here the CDR3 DNA reads TGTGCCAGCATGAGAAGTAACTATGGCTACACCTTC.

This chain connects TRBV20-1 to TRBJ2-7; 16 nucleotides line up with TRBD2. Trimming at V came to 3 bases and at J to 3 bases, leaving 5 bases not matched to a gene. Germline loops: CDR1 DFQATT, CDR2 SNEGSKA (reference sequence). CDR3 length equals 16 residues. CDR3 coding DNA: TGCAGTGCTAGGGGGACTAGCGGGAGGGCCGTCTACGAGCAGTACTTC. Its protein is CSARGTSGRAVYEQYF.

The chain is built from TRBV4-2 and TRBJ1-6; the D gene is possibly TRBD1 (6 bases). The V gene's germline CDR1 is LGHNA and CDR2 YNFKEQ. The V end was cut by 0 bases, the J end by 8 bases, with 11 bases between. This CDR3 is 15 amino acids long. The CDR3 nucleotides read TGTGCCAGCAGCCAAGATAAGGACAGAGATTCACCCCTCCACTTT. This sequence encodes CASSQDKDRDSPLHF.

This clonotype was counted ten times or more. The chain combines TRBV6-5 with TRBJ2-2; D is ambiguous. This CDR3 comprises 13 residues. Germline loops: CDR1 MNHEY, CDR2 SVGAGI. Trimming took 5 bases from V and 3 from J, leaving 7 bases between them. The DNA of the CDR3 is TGTGCCAGCAGTCCCTCTGACACCGGGGAGCTGTTTTTT. Translating gives CASSPSDTGELFF.

This chain uses TRBV20-1 with TRBJ2-7; tentatively, D is TRBD1 (6 bases). Germline V gives CDR1 DFQATT, CDR2 SNEGSKA (reference sequence). The CDR3 covers 13 residues. V dropped 0 bases and J dropped 5 bases, with 11 bases sitting between them. CDR3 sequence reads: CSARDPYRDEQYF. The CDR3 nucleotides are TGCAGTGCTAGAGATCCATACAGGGACGAGCAGTACTTC.

For this clonotype: The junction does not match germline at one end; this may be a read error. In DNA, the CDR3 is TGTGACAGCAGTCTACGACGGATCCAAGAGACCCAGTACTTC. This translates into CDSSLRRIQETQYF. The chain employs TRBV2 and TRBJ2-5; D is undetermined. The germline V gene encodes CDR1 SNHLY and CDR2 FYNNEI. This CDR3 spans 14 amino acids.

Turning to this clonotype: This sequence may be a read error, since a much larger clone differs from it by one base. The chain links TRBV28 to TRBJ1-4, with no clear D. The germline V gene has CDR1 MDHEN and CDR2 SYDVKM. V gave up 4 bases and J gave up 3 bases, with 3 bases separating them. The CDR3 sequence is 12 residues long. The CDR3 sequence: CASSSANEKLFF. DNA of the CDR3: TGTGCCAGCAGTTCAGCTAATGAAAAACTGTTTTTT.

V is TRBV24-1 and J is TRBJ2-2, with D unresolved. Germline V lookup: CDR1 KGHDR, CDR2 SFDVKD. CDR3 length equals 12 residues. The V end was cut by 7 bases, the J end by 6 bases, with 8 bases between. The CDR3 DNA is TGTGCCACCAGCCTTTGGCCCGGGGAGCTGTTTTTT. It encodes CATSLWPGELFF.

As regards this clonotype: A read error is possible here, since a much larger clone lies one base away. The CDR3 end shows no conserved phenylalanine or tryptophan, and so a read error is likely. The rearrangement uses TRBV27 and TRBJ2-1; 7 bases are shared with TRBD1. V shed 5 bases, J shed 1 base, and the junction held 8 bases outside the gene matches. CDR3 length equals 16 residues. CDR1 and CDR2 from the germline V gene are MNHEY and SMNVEV (reference sequence). Here the CDR3 reads CASSPHTGVSYNEQFS. The DNA of the CDR3 is TGTGCCAGCAGTCCGCATACAGGGGTATCCTACAATGAGCAGTTCTCC.

A few counts support this clonotype. V gene TRBV4-2 combines with J gene TRBJ2-7; 9 bases match TRBD2. The CDR3 contains 15 residues. Germline V CDR1 and CDR2: LGHNA, YNFKEQ. The J segment lost 2 bases and the V segment lost 0 bases, leaving 2 bases of the junction unmatched. The CDR3 spells CASSQDAGGPYEQYF. DNA of the CDR3: TGTGCCAGCAGCCAAGATGCGGGAGGGCCCTACGAGCAGTACTTC.

The rearrangement links TRBV27 to TRBJ2-7; 9 bases line up with TRBD1. This CDR3 comprises 15 residues. Looked up from germline, CDR1 is MNHEY and CDR2 is SMNVEV (reference sequence). The trim removed 3 bases at V and 5 bases at J, leaving 8 bases unmatched. CDR3 nucleotides: TGTGCCAGCAGTTTGGCCGGGACAGGGATCCACGAGCAGTACTTC. Residues: CASSLAGTGIHEQYF.